The 32 T cell receptor beta chains reported below all come from one sample, sequenced in a study of blood T cell repertoires in COVID-19. Profiled with immunoSEQ multiplex PCR; TCRdb holds only in-frame clones, not every one. The sample has 65,000 to 85,000 clones; approximately 92% are singletons. The material sequenced was peripheral blood. These receptors all stem from a man aged 50-60 years with active COVID-19.

The chain uses TRBV6-4 and TRBJ1-5, with TRBD1 matching over 8 bases. There are 15 residues in the CDR3. With 7 bases clipped from V and 2 bases from J, the junction kept 7 bases outside the gene matches. Per germline, CDR1 MRHNA and CDR2 SNTAGT. CDR3 region: CASMTGAGGNQPQHF. DNA of the CDR3: TGTGCCAGCATGACAGGGGCCGGGGGCAATCAGCCCCAGCATTTT.

The V gene is TRBV9, the J gene TRBJ2-1; 9 bases fit TRBD2. V dropped 0 bases and J dropped 4; count of bases not matched to a gene: 2. The CDR3 extends over 15 amino acids. CDR1 SGDLS and CDR2 YYNGEE come from the germline V gene. The DNA of the CDR3 is TGTGCCAGCAGCGTAGGGCTAGCGGGGTACAATGAGCAGTTCTTC. Amino acids: CASSVGLAGYNEQFF.

The CDR3 loop is CASSPRGGTNQETQYF. CDR3 in DNA: TGTGCCAGCAGCCCGCGGGGGGGGACTAACCAAGAGACCCAGTACTTC. This chain uses TRBV9 with TRBJ2-5, with 9 bases aligning to TRBD2. The J segment lost 0 bases and the V segment lost 4 bases, leaving 7 bases of the junction unmatched. The CDR3 runs to 16 residues. CDR1 and CDR2 from the germline V gene are SGDLS and YYNGEE.

CDR3 in DNA: TGTGCCAGCAGTTACTCTCCGCGGGGCTCCTACAATGAGCAGTTCTTC. Residues: CASSYSPRGSYNEQFF. The chain joins TRBV6-2 or TRBV6-3 to TRBJ2-1, with a tentative D call TRBD2 (6 bases). The V end lost 0 bases, the J end lost 0 bases, and 9 bases lay between the germline ends. The CDR3 sequence is 16 residues long. The germline V gene encodes CDR1 MNHEY and CDR2 SVGEGT.

The V gene is TRBV5-6, the J gene TRBJ2-1; TRBD2 aligns across 13 bases. Germline CDR1 is SGHDT and CDR2 is YYEEEE. V lost 5 bases and J lost 7; bases outside the gene matches: 6. This CDR3 is 15 amino acids long. The CDR3 reads CASSLTSGGSNEQFF. In DNA, the CDR3 is TGTGCCAGCAGTTTGACTAGCGGGGGGTCGAATGAGCAGTTCTTC.

The chain employs TRBV19 and TRBJ2-1, with D perhaps matching TRBD1 (6 bases). Germline V gives CDR1 LNHDA, CDR2 SQIVND (reference sequence). This CDR3 has 14 amino acids. Trimming pared 5 bases from V and 6 bases from J, leaving 14 bases between. The DNA of the CDR3 is TGTGCCAGTAGTGTTTCCGGGACACTCAATGAGCAGTTCTTC. Translating gives CASSVSGTLNEQFF. The variable domain in full, completed from reference TRBV19 and TRBJ2-1, reads DGGITQSPKYLFRKEGQNVTLSCEQNLNHDAMYWYRQDPGQGLRLIYYSQIVNDFQKGDIAEGYSVSREKKESFPLTVTSAQKNPTAFYLCASSVSGTLNEQFFGPGTRLTVL.

The chain joins TRBV4-1 to TRBJ2-5, with TRBD2 matching 14 bases. The J segment lost 2 bases and the V segment lost 3 bases, leaving 11 bases of the junction unmatched. The germline CDR1 and CDR2 sequences are MGHRA and YSYEKL. CDR3 length: 19 amino acids. DNA for the CDR3: TGCGCCAGCAGCCAGTTAACCGGGACTAGCGGGGGATCACAAGAGACCCAGTACTTC. This gives the protein CASSQLTGTSGGSQETQYF.

The table lists this clone with a count of one. The chain is built from TRBV5-1 and TRBJ2-1; TRBD2 matches at 9 bases. The germline V gene has CDR1 SGHRS and CDR2 YFSETQ. The J segment lost 9 bases and the V segment lost 0 bases, leaving 7 bases of the junction unmatched. The CDR3 spans 15 residues. This CDR3 reads CASSLGELAGVEQFF. The DNA for the CDR3 is TGCGCCAGCAGCTTGGGGGAACTAGCGGGCGTTGAGCAGTTCTTC.

The chain is built from TRBV7-2 and TRBJ1-2, with 9 bases that match TRBD1. Germline loops: CDR1 SGHTA, CDR2 FQGNSA. CDR3 size: 16 residues. Unmatched junction bases numbered 13, after V lost 5 bases and J lost 6 bases. CDR3 in amino acids: CASSLTATGGRDGYTF. In DNA form, the CDR3 reads TGTGCCAGCAGCCTTACTGCGACAGGGGGAAGAGATGGCTACACCTTC. Looking up the rest from reference TRBV7-2 and TRBJ1-2 gives the full variable domain: GAGVSQSPSNKVTEKGKDVELRCDPISGHTALYWYRQSLGQGLEFLIYFQGNSAPDKSGLPSDRFSAERTGGSVSTLTIQRTQQEDSAVYLCASSLTATGGRDGYTFGSGTRLTVV.

The rearrangement joins TRBV5-6 to TRBJ1-6, with 7 bases fitting TRBD1. Trimming took 3 bases from V and 2 from J; bases not matched to a gene: 5. CDR3 length equals 16 residues. CDR1 and CDR2 from the germline V gene are SGHDT and YYEEEE. Written as DNA, the CDR3 is TGTGCCAGCAGCTACCAGGGGGTCCCCTATAATTCACCCCTCCACTTT. As protein: CASSYQGVPYNSPLHF. Looking up the rest from reference TRBV5-6 and TRBJ1-6 gives the full variable domain: DAGVTQSPTHLIKTRGQQVTLRCSPKSGHDTVSWYQQALGQGPQFIFQYYEEEERQRGNFPDRFSGHQFPNYSSELNVNALLLGDSALYLCASSYQGVPYNSPLHFGNGTRLTVT.

The chain uses TRBV2 and TRBJ1-1; 12 nucleotides agree with TRBD1. The CDR3 has 17 amino acids. V lost 6 bases, J lost 1 base, and 9 bases stayed unmatched. Germline CDR1 reads SNHLY; CDR2 reads FYNNEI. The CDR3 DNA reads as TGTGCCAGCAGGAGGGACAGGGGGCCGCAGGGGAACACTGAAGCTTTCTTT. Translating gives CASRRDRGPQGNTEAFF.

The rearrangement links TRBV5-5 to TRBJ2-1, with TRBD1 as a possible D gene (6 bases). This CDR3 is built from 13 residues. From germline, CDR1 is SGHKS and CDR2 YYEKEE (reference sequence). V was shortened by 1 base and J by 7 bases, with 9 bases between the two germline ends. The CDR3 DNA follows: TGTGCCAGCAGCTTGAACAGGGCGAATGAGCAGTTCTTC. Translated, it gives CASSLNRANEQFF.

The gene calls are TRBV7-9 and TRBJ1-2; 9 bases align to TRBD1. Germline loops: CDR1 SEHNR, CDR2 FQNEAQ (reference sequence). The J segment lost 2 bases and the V segment lost 4 bases, leaving 8 bases of the junction unmatched. The CDR3 runs 16 residues. CDR3 nucleotide sequence: TGTGCCAGCAGCTCCGCCCCCGGGACAGGGAACTATGGCTACACCTTC. This translates into CASSSAPGTGNYGYTF. Full variable domain (outside the CDR3, taken from reference TRBV7-9 and TRBJ1-2): DTGVSQNPRHKITKRGQNVTFRCDPISEHNRLYWYRQTLGQGPEFLTYFQNEAQLEKSRLLSDRFSAERPKGSFSTLEIQRTEQGDSAMYLCASSSAPGTGNYGYTFGSGTRLTVV.

The chain couples TRBV9 to TRBJ1-3; no reliable D call. With 0 bases removed from V and 4 bases from J, the gap between germline ends came to 11 bases. The length of the CDR3 is 15 residues. CDR1 and CDR2 from the germline V gene are SGDLS and YYNGEE. The CDR3 DNA is TGTGCCAGCAGCGTAGTAATTACAGACGGAAACACCATATATTTT. Its translation is CASSVVITDGNTIYF.

The chain combines TRBV6-1 with TRBJ2-7, with a possible D match to TRBD2 (5 bases). The CDR3 length is 15 residues. V was trimmed by 2 bases and J by 6 bases, leaving 17 bases between them. Germline V gene lookup returns CDR1 MNHNS and CDR2 SASEGT. In DNA, the CDR3 is TGTGCCAGCAGTGAATACGGGCGGGCTAAGGGCGAGCAGTACTTC. It yields the protein CASSEYGRAKGEQYF.

The chain combines TRBV6-6 with TRBJ1-5; possibly TRBD1 for D (5 bases). The CDR3 totals 13 residues. Looked up from germline, CDR1 is MNHNY and CDR2 is SVGAGI (reference sequence). V lost 3 bases and J 5 bases, leaving 8 bases between the germline ends. CDR3 DNA: TGTGCCAGCAGTTATCGGGGGGATCAGCCCCAGCATTTT. It codes for CASSYRGDQPQHF.

The chain has TRBV5-6 and TRBJ2-1, with 8 positions matching TRBD1. The V segment lost 2 bases and the J segment 5 bases; nucleotides outside the gene matches: 15. CDR1 and CDR2 (germline): SGHDT, YYEEEE. The CDR3 has 18 amino acids. The CDR3 DNA reads as TGTGCCAGCAGCTTCTATGGACAGGGAAGGTTCGTGGACAATGAGCAGTTCTTC. Its protein is CASSFYGQGRFVDNEQFF.

This chain links TRBV6-6 with TRBJ2-5, with unresolved D. This CDR3 has 14 amino acids. Trimming pared 2 bases from V and 1 base from J, leaving 8 bases between. Germline CDR1 is MNHNY and CDR2 is SVGAGI (reference sequence). In nucleotides, the CDR3 is TGTGCCAGCAGTTACGAGCGAAGCCAAGAGACCCAGTACTTC. Its protein product is CASSYERSQETQYF.

The chain links TRBV7-3 to TRBJ2-3, with 12 bases aligning to TRBD2. CDR1 is SGHTA and CDR2 is FQGTGA in the germline V gene. V lost 1 base, J lost 0 bases, and 8 bases stayed unmatched. The CDR3 contains 19 residues. The CDR3 DNA is TGTGCCAGCAGCTTAAGGGCTCTAGCGGGGGGGCAAAGCACAGATACGCAGTATTTT. It is translated as CASSLRALAGGQSTDTQYF.

This clone was detected once. The chain links TRBV12-3 or TRBV12-4 to TRBJ2-3; TRBD2 matches at 7 bases. This CDR3 is built from 13 residues. With V trimmed by 6 bases and J by 10 bases, 10 bases remained unmatched. CDR3 region: CASRRGGGLPQYF. The CDR3 DNA sequence: TGTGCCAGCAGGCGGGGCGGGGGTCTCCCGCAGTATTTT.

V and J are TRBV4-2 and TRBJ1-1; D ambiguous. CDR3 length: 12 residues. V was clipped by 4 bases and J by 11 bases, with 14 bases between them. Germline V gene sequence: CDR1 LGHNA, CDR2 YNFKEQ. Written as DNA, the CDR3 is TGTGCCAGCAGCCCCGTTTTGGGAGGCGCTTTCTTT. It specifies CASSPVLGGAFF.

The V gene is TRBV5-8, the J gene TRBJ2-7, with 7 nucleotides matching TRBD1. The length of the CDR3 is 15 residues. Losses at the gene ends were 6 bases for V and 2 bases for J; bases not matched to a gene: 11. Germline V lookup: CDR1 SGHTS, CDR2 YDEGEE. DNA of the CDR3: TGTGCCAGCATACCTACAGGGGTGCTTGCCTACGAGCAGTACTTC. Protein sequence: CASIPTGVLAYEQYF.

This clone has only one observation. The genes are TRBV5-8 and TRBJ1-4; 11 bases map to TRBD1. Germline CDR1 reads SGHTS; CDR2 reads YDEGEE. The CDR3 has 16 residues. The V and J ends lost 6 bases and 5 bases, in that order; junction bases with no gene match: 9. The CDR3 nucleotides read TGTGCCAGCACCTTCGGGACAGGGGGTTTCAATGAAAAACTGTTTTTT. This encodes CASTFGTGGFNEKLFF.

The V call is TRBV18, the J call TRBJ2-3; no firm D call. The ends were cut back, 9 bases at V and 4 bases at J, with 11 bases in the middle. This CDR3 is built from 12 residues. Germline V CDR1 and CDR2: KGHSH, LQKENI. The CDR3 DNA is TGTGCCAGTCATGAGGCCGCAGATACGCAGTATTTT. It specifies CASHEAADTQYF.

The V call is TRBV21-1, the J call TRBJ2-1; the D segment call TRBD2 is taken from the table without a DNA check. TRBV21-1 is given as a pseudogene. The CDR3 has 16 amino acids. The CDR3, as DNA: TGTGCCAGCAGCAAATCACTAGAGTGCTCCTACAATGAGCAGTTCTTC. This codes for CASSKSLECSYNEQFF.

The V gene is TRBV6-5, the J gene TRBJ1-2; D is ambiguous. Germline assignment: CDR1 MNHEY and CDR2 SVGAGI. The CDR3 length is 13 residues. Trimming pared 6 bases from V and 5 bases from J, leaving 13 bases between. CDR3 sequence (DNA): TGTGCCAGCAGCCCCGGGGTGTCTTATGGCTACACCTTC. As protein: CASSPGVSYGYTF.

This clone was found a few times. The CDR3: CASSGRDTSGNTIYF. The CDR3 DNA reads TGTGCCAGCAGCGGGAGGGACACCTCTGGAAACACCATATATTTT. This chain connects TRBV5-6 to TRBJ1-3, with D possibly matching TRBD1 (6 bases). This CDR3 spans 15 amino acids. Germline lookup yields CDR1 SGHDT and CDR2 YYEEEE. V was cut by 4 bases and J by 0 bases, with 11 bases left in between.

V and J are TRBV3-1 (or the pseudogene TRBV3-2) and TRBJ1-6, with TRBD1 matching over 8 bases. Germline CDR1 is LGHDT and CDR2 is YNNKEL (reference sequence). The ends lost 4 bases at V and 5 bases at J; junction bases unmatched: 4. The length of the CDR3 is 15 residues. CDR3 sequence: CASSLRDRHNSPLHF. Here the CDR3 DNA reads TGTGCCAGCAGCCTCCGGGACAGGCATAATTCACCCCTCCACTTT.

CDR3 in amino acids: CASSDPTSGGASSTDTQYF. CDR3 bases: TGTGCCAGCAGTGACCCTACTAGCGGGGGGGCCTCTAGCACAGATACGCAGTATTTT. The chain recombines TRBV2 with TRBJ2-3, with 13 bases matching TRBD2. Germline values: CDR1 SNHLY, CDR2 FYNNEI. V shed 3 bases, J shed 0 bases, and the junction held 9 bases outside the gene matches. There are 19 residues in the CDR3. Using reference TRBV2 and TRBJ2-3 for the parts outside the CDR3, the full variable domain is EPEVTQTPSHQVTQMGQEVILRCVPISNHLYFYWYRQILGQKVEFLVSFYNNEISEKSEIFDDQFSVERPDGSNFTLKIRSTKLEDSAMYFCASSDPTSGGASSTDTQYFGPGTRLTVL.

V is TRBV6-4 and J is TRBJ1-1, with D possibly matching TRBD1 (5 bases). The CDR3 has 13 amino acids. Trimming took off 8 bases at V and 1 base at J, with 11 bases between the two ends. Germline CDR1 reads MRHNA; CDR2 reads SNTAGT. In nucleotides, the CDR3 is TGTGCCAGCTCGGGACTTAAGAACACTGAAGCTTTCTTT. This gives the protein CASSGLKNTEAFF.

This chain uses TRBV18 with TRBJ1-3, with D tentatively TRBD1 (6 bases). Germline CDR1 KGHSH, CDR2 LQKENI. The CDR3 has 17 residues. V was pared by 3 bases and J by 0 bases, with 15 bases between. The CDR3 here is CASSPLTGPRSGNTIYF. In DNA form, the CDR3 reads TGTGCCAGCTCACCGCTGACAGGACCCCGCTCTGGAAACACCATATATTTT.

The chain links TRBV2 to TRBJ1-2; D is perhaps TRBD1 (5 bases). The CDR3 is made up of 16 amino acids. Trimming took off 11 bases at V and 3 bases at J, with 25 bases between the two ends. The germline CDR1 and CDR2 sequences are SNHLY and FYNNEI. The CDR3 loop reads CARTSTQGGPYYGYTF. The CDR3 DNA sequence: TGTGCCCGGACCTCAACCCAGGGAGGACCCTACTATGGCTACACCTTC.